A single sample gave rise to the 30 T cell receptor beta chains below, sequenced in a study of T cells in Graves' hyperthyroidism and ophthalmopathy. Amplification of TCR beta CDR3 regions was performed using RNA transcripts as template. The TCR CDR3 was amplified in a first-round RT-PCR using the HTBI primer set. MiXCR, run by TCRdb on the multiplex PCR reads, gives a single entry per CDR3 protein. The table has hundreds of thousands of distinct CDR3 sequences, approximately 15% seen once; the top ten hold roughly 5.7%. The specimen was blood. The receptors here all came from a woman in her twenties or thirties with Graves' hyperthyroidism that later progressed to Graves' ophthalmopathy.

This clonotype has a count of ten or more. The chain joins TRBV30 to TRBJ1-1, with a possible D match to TRBD1 (5 bases). Germline V gene data show CDR1 as GTSNPN and CDR2 as SVGIG (reference sequence). The CDR3 has 10 residues. The germline V and J ends were trimmed by 5 bases and 8 bases, with 9 bases remaining between them. CDR3 residues: CAWGGWEAFF. DNA of the CDR3: TGTGCCTGGGGGGGGTGGGAAGCTTTCTTT.

This clonotype was picked up a small number of times. The V and J genes are TRBV5-5 and TRBJ1-1; D unresolved. Trimming took 1 base from V and 5 from J, leaving 15 bases between them. In germline, CDR1 is SGHKS, CDR2 YYEKEE (reference sequence). This CDR3 has 15 amino acids. The CDR3 coding sequence is TGTGCCAGCAGCTTGTCGGATGGGAGGATGACTGAAGCTTTCTTT. Protein: CASSLSDGRMTEAFF.

This clonotype was seen ten or more times. This chain connects TRBV6-1 to TRBJ1-3; D is unclear. V lost 5 bases and J 0 bases, leaving 11 bases between the germline ends. Per germline, CDR1 MNHNS and CDR2 SASEGT. There are 15 residues in the CDR3. As DNA, the CDR3 is TGTGCCAGCAGTTTTGACGGGGACTCTGGAAACACCATATATTTT. Amino acids: CASSFDGDSGNTIYF.

This clonotype appeared many times. The chain uses TRBV20-1 and TRBJ2-1; D is possibly TRBD1 (6 bases). The ends were cut back, 6 bases at V and 0 bases at J, with 12 bases in the middle. The CDR3 sequence is 14 residues long. Germline V lookup: CDR1 DFQATT, CDR2 SNEGSKA (reference sequence). The CDR3 coding sequence is TGCAGTGCCAATAGGGGGAGCTCCTACAATGAGCAGTTCTTC. This sequence encodes CSANRGSSYNEQFF.

This clonotype was picked up many times. The genes are TRBV10-2 and TRBJ2-7; TRBD1 matches 9 bases. Per germline, CDR1 WSHSY and CDR2 SAAADI. CDR3 length: 15 residues. Germline trimming cut 8 bases from V and 3 bases from J; bases unmatched to any gene: 11. The CDR3 loop reads CASLGPGQGYYEQYF. CDR3 DNA: TGCGCCAGCCTTGGGCCGGGACAGGGATACTACGAGCAGTACTTC.

This clonotype has only a few counts. The chain carries TRBV12-3 or TRBV12-4 and TRBJ1-3; maybe TRBD1 (5 bases). The CDR3 has 15 residues. V shed 1 base and J shed 3 bases, with 10 bases lying between them. CDR3 sequence (DNA): TGTGCCAGCAGTTTAGGCAGGGAGCTTGGAAACACCATATATTTT. Protein product: CASSLGRELGNTIYF.

In this sample, this clonotype turned up a few times. This rearrangement joins TRBV4-3 to TRBJ2-7; maybe TRBD1 (6 bases). Germline CDR1 reads LGHNA; CDR2 reads YSLEER. The V gene lost 3 bases and the J gene lost 1 base, with 10 bases spanning the gap. This CDR3 is 14 amino acids long. In DNA form, the CDR3 reads TGCGCCAGCAGCCAGACCAGGGGTTCCTACGAGCAGTACTTC. It encodes CASSQTRGSYEQYF.

This clonotype occurred a few times. V is TRBV10-3 and J is TRBJ2-3, with TRBD2 matching over 9 bases. Losses at the gene ends were 0 bases for V and 4 bases for J; bases not matched to a gene: 5. Germline CDR1 and CDR2: ENHRY and SYGVKD. This CDR3 is 16 amino acids long. The CDR3 DNA sequence: TGTGCCATCAGTGAGTCGGTAGCGGGAGTGGCAGATACGCAGTATTTT. Translation: CAISESVAGVADTQYF.

There are many counts of this clonotype. The chain links TRBV19 to TRBJ2-7; 9 nucleotides agree with TRBD2. CDR3 length: 16 residues. Germline V lookup: CDR1 LNHDA, CDR2 SQIVND (reference sequence). Trimming took 4 bases from V and 5 from J; bases not matched to a gene: 12. In DNA, the CDR3 is TGTGCCAGTAGTACCCTTAGCGGGGGCGCAAGCCACGAGCAGTACTTC. Amino acid sequence: CASSTLSGGASHEQYF.

This chain links TRBV18 with TRBJ2-3; 8 bases map to TRBD2. V lost 3 bases, J lost 3 bases, and 5 bases stayed unmatched. The CDR3 totals 15 residues. Germline V gene lookup returns CDR1 KGHSH and CDR2 LQKENI. Written as DNA, the CDR3 is TGTGCCAGCTCACCCGGACCGGGAGGGACAGATACGCAGTATTTT. Its translation is CASSPGPGGTDTQYF.

This clonotype was picked up a small number of times. This chain joins TRBV3-1 and TRBJ1-5, with a tentative D call TRBD1 (6 bases). The CDR3 runs 13 residues. Germline loops: CDR1 LGHDT, CDR2 YNNKEL (reference sequence). Between the trimmed V and J ends, which lost 5 bases and 4 bases, there was a span of 9 bases. The CDR3, as DNA: TGTGCCAGCAGCTCCGGACAGAATCAGCCCCAGCATTTT. Translating gives CASSSGQNQPQHF.

This clonotype was counted at least ten times. The V call is TRBV7-9, the J call TRBJ2-4, with D perhaps TRBD2 (6 bases). The CDR3 has 17 amino acids. Trimming took 4 bases from V and 0 from J, leaving 16 bases between them. Germline V gene lookup returns CDR1 SEHNR and CDR2 FQNEAQ (reference sequence). The CDR3, as DNA: TGTGCCAGCAGCTCCGCCCCCGGGAGCCTAGCCAAAAACATTCAGTACTTC. Translation: CASSSAPGSLAKNIQYF.

The CDR3 region has the DNA TGTGCCAGCAGCCAAGAATCCCTTTGGGTGGCGGGAGATCCCGAGCAGTTCTTC. This translates into CASSQESLWVAGDPEQFF. V and J are TRBV4-2 and TRBJ2-1, with TRBD2 identical over 7 bases. Germline V gene sequence: CDR1 LGHNA, CDR2 YNFKEQ. CDR3 length: 18 residues. The J segment lost 10 bases and the V segment lost 0 bases, leaving 18 bases of the junction unmatched.

The V gene is TRBV24-1, the J gene TRBJ1-1, with TRBD1 as a possible D gene (5 bases). The CDR3 runs to 12 residues. Germline-derived CDR1 and CDR2 are KGHDR and SFDVKD. V shed 7 bases and J shed 5 bases, with 10 bases lying between them. The CDR3 nucleotides are TGTGCCACCAGCCTGGGGGGAACTGAAGCTTTCTTT. This translates into CATSLGGTEAFF.

This clonotype showed up many times. The chain is built from TRBV20-1 and TRBJ2-7, with 8 bases identical to TRBD2. V lost 0 bases to trimming and J lost 4 bases; unmatched junction nucleotides: 11. This CDR3 comprises 16 residues. The germline V gene has CDR1 DFQATT and CDR2 SNEGSKA (reference sequence). CDR3 sequence reads: CSARDQSEAGAYEQYF. The CDR3 bases are TGCAGTGCTAGAGATCAATCGGAAGCGGGAGCTTACGAGCAGTACTTC.

Comments on this clonotype: A much larger clone lies a single base off, so this may be a read error. The chain links TRBV24-1 to TRBJ2-1; D is perhaps TRBD1 or TRBD2 (6 bases each). V shed 3 bases and J shed 10 bases, with 9 bases lying between them. The CDR3 totals 12 residues. Germline CDR1 KGHDR, CDR2 SFDVKD. Here the CDR3 reads CATSDRGDEQFF. In nucleotides, the CDR3 is TGTGCCACCAGTGATAGGGGGGACGAGCAGTTCTTC.

This clonotype has a count of ten or more. This chain uses TRBV5-6 with TRBJ1-6; D gene uncertain. V dropped 1 base and J dropped 5 bases, with 4 bases sitting between them. CDR3 size: 13 residues. CDR1 is SGHDT, CDR2 YYEEEE, per germline. The CDR3 protein is CASSLYHNSPLHF. The CDR3 region has the DNA TGTGCCAGCAGCTTGTATCATAATTCACCCCTCCACTTT.

This clonotype turned up a few times. V gene TRBV13 combines with J gene TRBJ2-7, with 9 bases identical to TRBD1. Germline CDR1 PRHDT, CDR2 FYEKMQ (reference sequence). The junction had 16 bases not matched to a gene; V was cut back by 4 bases and J by 6 bases. The CDR3 is 17 amino acids. CDR3 protein: CASSYFGTGQFHREQYF. The CDR3 bases are TGTGCCAGCAGCTACTTCGGGACAGGGCAATTTCATCGCGAGCAGTACTTC.

This clonotype was recorded at least ten times. The chain uses TRBV20-1 and TRBJ1-1; unclear D gene. Between the trimmed V and J ends, which lost 3 bases and 2 bases, there was a span of 13 bases. CDR1 is DFQATT, CDR2 SNEGSKA, per germline (reference sequence). CDR3 length equals 14 residues. CDR3 bases: TGCAGTGCTAGTTCGGCCGGTGGAAACACTGAAGCTTTCTTT. Translated: CSASSAGGNTEAFF.

The chain has TRBV20-1 and TRBJ1-1; D possibly corresponds to TRBD1 (5 bases). CDR3 size: 11 residues. Germline V CDR1 and CDR2: DFQATT, SNEGSKA (reference sequence). The CDR3 region is CSLQGNTEAFF. Written as DNA, the CDR3 is TGCAGCCTGCAGGGGAACACTGAAGCTTTCTTT.

This clonotype was counted ten times or more. The V call is TRBV20-1, the J call TRBJ2-5; D is perhaps TRBD2 (6 bases). The CDR3 has 12 residues. The ends were cut back, 7 bases at V and 1 base at J, with 10 bases in the middle. Germline CDR1 reads DFQATT; CDR2 reads SNEGSKA (reference sequence). In DNA, the CDR3 is TGCAGTGGGGAGGTCAGCCAAGAGACCCAGTACTTC. Residues: CSGEVSQETQYF.

This clonotype was counted many times. This chain joins TRBV20-1 and TRBJ2-3, with TRBD2 matching over 7 bases. Germline loops: CDR1 DFQATT, CDR2 SNEGSKA (reference sequence). The CDR3 runs to 15 residues. After removal of 0 bases from V and 1 base from J, the junction contained 4 bases not matched to a gene. CDR3 nucleotide sequence: TGCAGTGCTAGAGATCAAAGCGGGGGCACAGATACGCAGTATTTT. It encodes CSARDQSGGTDTQYF.

This clonotype has a count of ten or more. In DNA, the CDR3 is TGTGCCAGCAGTTCCGATGGAGTCGGACCCCAGCATTTT. It yields the protein CASSSDGVGPQHF. The chain carries TRBV6-1 and TRBJ1-5; D remains ambiguous. Trimming removed 5 bases at V and 10 bases at J, with 15 bases between. Per the germline V gene, CDR1 is MNHNS and CDR2 is SASEGT. The length of the CDR3 is 13 residues.

In this sample, this clonotype turned up many times. The V call is TRBV6-1, the J call TRBJ1-6; tentatively, D is TRBD1 (6 bases). This CDR3 has 15 residues. Germline V gene lookup returns CDR1 MNHNS and CDR2 SASEGT. V lost 7 bases and J lost 7, with 17 bases in between. CDR3 in DNA: TGTGCCAGCATCCCGGGGGGCAGGAGCAATTCACCCCTCCACTTT. This gives the protein CASIPGGRSNSPLHF.

This clonotype has at least ten counts. This rearrangement joins TRBV15 to TRBJ2-7, with D unresolved. The ends were cut back, 0 bases at V and 4 bases at J, with 7 bases in the middle. The CDR3 covers 13 residues. Germline CDR1 reads LNHNV; CDR2 reads YYDKDF (reference sequence). CDR3: CATSREGFYEQYF. DNA for the CDR3: TGTGCCACCAGCAGAGAAGGCTTTTACGAGCAGTACTTC.

This clonotype was seen ten or more times. The chain uses TRBV7-2 and TRBJ2-3; 9 nucleotides agree with TRBD2. This CDR3 region has 15 residues. The V gene end was trimmed by 1 base and the J gene end by 4 bases; junction bases not matched to a gene: 3. CDR1 is SGHTA, CDR2 FQGNSA, per germline. The CDR3 sequence: CASSLVAGESDTQYF. CDR3 coding DNA: TGTGCCAGCAGCTTAGTAGCGGGAGAATCAGATACGCAGTATTTT.

CDR3 DNA sequence: TGTGCCAGCGCTGGCGGCGGGAGCTCCTACGAGCAGTACTTC. Translating it yields CASAGGGSSYEQYF. The chain recombines TRBV11-3 with TRBJ2-7; 7 nucleotides line up with TRBD2. CDR1 SGHNT and CDR2 YENEEA come from the germline V gene. Germline trimming cut 8 bases from V and 0 bases from J; bases unmatched to any gene: 7. The CDR3 loop spans 14 amino acids.

This chain uses TRBV2 with TRBJ2-2, with 15 bases lining up with TRBD2. There are 16 residues in the CDR3. CDR1 is SNHLY, CDR2 FYNNEI, per germline. Germline trimming cut 1 base from V and 8 bases from J; bases unmatched to any gene: 2. The CDR3 DNA follows: TGTGCCAGCAGTGAAGGGGGACTAGCGGGAGGTGGGGAGCTGTTTTTT. Amino acids: CASSEGGLAGGGELFF. The full variable domain, its missing parts supplied by reference TRBV2 and TRBJ2-2, is EPEVTQTPSHQVTQMGQEVILRCVPISNHLYFYWYRQILGQKVEFLVSFYNNEISEKSEIFDDQFSVERPDGSNFTLKIRSTKLEDSAMYFCASSEGGLAGGGELFFGEGSRLTVL.

This clonotype was recorded at least ten times. The gene calls are TRBV27 and TRBJ2-7; a possible D gene is TRBD1 (5 bases). This CDR3 has 14 residues. Trimming left V 8 bases short and J 2 bases short, with 16 bases between. The germline V gene encodes CDR1 MNHEY and CDR2 SMNVEV (reference sequence). The CDR3 nucleotides are TGTGCCAGCGCAGAACAGGCAAGAACCTACGAGCAGTACTTC. Its protein is CASAEQARTYEQYF.

This clonotype was counted ten times or more. The chain joins TRBV30 to TRBJ1-3, with 7 bases fitting TRBD1. The CDR3 spans 15 residues. Germline CDR1 reads GTSNPN; CDR2 reads SVGIG (reference sequence). Trimming removed 3 bases from V and 0 bases from J; junction bases left unmatched: 5. CDR3 in DNA: TGTGCCTGGAGCCTCGGGACAGCCTCTGGAAACACCATATATTTT. Amino acids: CAWSLGTASGNTIYF.